Following are 22 T cell receptor beta chains from one sample sequenced in a study of T-cell reconstitution after alpha-beta-depleted transplantation in children. A TCRbeta library incorporating unique molecular identifiers was prepared. Each CDR3 protein is one row after TCRdb ran MiXCR on the PCR reads. The sample consists of approximately 420,000 distinct CDR3 sequences, roughly a tenth of them appearing once. Sequenced material: PBMCs from the stem cell graft donor, taken from the stem cell graft. Receptors were obtained from a human donor who donated a stem cell graft to a child with acute myeloid leukemia.

The sample holds many counts of this clonotype. This sequence joins TRBV20-1 and TRBJ2-7; D not certain. The CDR3 has 12 amino acids. Germline loops: CDR1 DFQATT, CDR2 SNEGSKA (reference sequence). The germline V and J ends were trimmed by 2 bases and 6 bases, with 11 bases remaining between them. CDR3 loop: CSARQNYGEQYF. The CDR3 DNA is TGCAGTGCTAGACAGAACTACGGCGAGCAGTACTTC.

This clonotype appeared a few times. The genes are TRBV29-1 and TRBJ2-5, with 7 nucleotides matching TRBD1. With 6 bases clipped from V and 2 bases from J, the junction kept 6 bases outside the gene matches. This CDR3 region has 13 residues. Germline lookup yields CDR1 SQVTM and CDR2 ANQGSEA. The chain's CDR3 is CSVVGTVQETQYF. For the CDR3, the DNA is TGCAGCGTAGTGGGGACAGTGCAAGAGACCCAGTACTTC. The full variable domain, with the rest looked up from reference TRBV29-1 and TRBJ2-5, is SAVISQKPSRDICQRGTSLTIQCQVDSQVTMMFWYRQQPGQSLTLIATANQGSEATYESGFVIDKFPISRPNLTFSTLTVSNMSPEDSSIYLCSVVGTVQETQYFGPGTRLLVL.

This rearrangement joins TRBV6-2 or TRBV6-3 to TRBJ2-1; 12 nucleotides agree with TRBD2. The J segment lost 0 bases and the V segment lost 0 bases, leaving 9 bases of the junction unmatched. Germline assignment: CDR1 MNHEY and CDR2 SVGEGT. This CDR3 contains 20 residues. The CDR3 DNA reads as TGTGCCAGCAGTTACTCAGCGTGGGCTAGCGGGAGGGTCTCCTACAATGAGCAGTTCTTC. It encodes CASSYSAWASGRVSYNEQFF.

The chain employs TRBV29-1 and TRBJ1-1; TRBD1 aligns across 8 bases. Per germline, CDR1 SQVTM and CDR2 ANQGSEA. Trimming removed 7 bases from V and 2 bases from J; junction bases left unmatched: 3. CDR3 length: 12 amino acids. The CDR3 sequence is CSGGQDNTEAFF. CDR3 DNA: TGCAGCGGGGGACAGGACAACACTGAAGCTTTCTTT. The full variable domain, rest sourced from reference TRBV29-1 and TRBJ1-1, is SAVISQKPSRDICQRGTSLTIQCQVDSQVTMMFWYRQQPGQSLTLIATANQGSEATYESGFVIDKFPISRPNLTFSTLTVSNMSPEDSSIYLCSGGQDNTEAFFGQGTRLTVV.

The rearrangement joins TRBV5-1 to TRBJ1-1; D unclear. CDR3 size: 15 residues. The germline V gene encodes CDR1 SGHRS and CDR2 YFSETQ. Trimming cost V 0 bases and J 1 base, with 10 bases left between them. The CDR3 coding sequence is TGCGCCAGCAGCTTGGACGGCAGGCCGAACACTGAAGCTTTCTTT. Translating it yields CASSLDGRPNTEAFF.

This sequence joins TRBV20-1 and TRBJ2-1; TRBD2 might be the D (5 bases). The CDR3 loop spans 11 amino acids. Germline CDR1 and CDR2: DFQATT and SNEGSKA (reference sequence). V was shortened by 5 bases and J by 10 bases, with 12 bases between the two germline ends. CDR3 bases: TGCAGTGCTGACTATCTTGGCGAGCAGTTCTTC. Translated: CSADYLGEQFF.

The CDR3 sequence: CASDKTSGSTDTQYF. The CDR3 region has the DNA TGCGCCAGCGATAAGACTAGCGGGAGCACAGATACGCAGTATTTT. The V call is TRBV4-1, the J call TRBJ2-3; 10 nucleotides match TRBD2. After removal of 8 bases from V and 0 bases from J, the junction contained 5 bases not matched to a gene. Germline V gene sequence: CDR1 MGHRA, CDR2 YSYEKL. The CDR3 spans 15 residues.

The gene calls are TRBV5-5 and TRBJ2-7, with D possibly TRBD1 on 5 matching bases. Trimming removed 4 bases at V and 4 bases at J, with 12 bases between. Looked up from germline, CDR1 is SGHKS and CDR2 is YYEKEE (reference sequence). The CDR3 spans 13 residues. CDR3 region: CASSARQRYEQYF. The CDR3 DNA reads TGTGCCAGCAGCGCCCGACAGAGGTACGAGCAGTACTTC.

There are a few counts of this clonotype. The rearrangement uses TRBV5-1 and TRBJ2-5, with 7 bases lining up with TRBD2. The CDR3 is made up of 14 amino acids. Germline CDR1 is SGHRS and CDR2 is YFSETQ. J was trimmed by 5 bases and V by 7 bases; bases with no gene match: 11. Written as DNA, the CDR3 is TGCGCCAGCCCGACCCCCAAACTAGCGGAGACCCAGTACTTC. Its translation is CASPTPKLAETQYF.

This clonotype was recorded at least ten times. V is TRBV5-1 and J is TRBJ1-6, with D possibly TRBD1 on 5 matching bases. The V gene lost 5 bases and the J gene lost 8 bases, with 14 bases spanning the gap. This CDR3 is 14 amino acids long. Looked up from germline, CDR1 is SGHRS and CDR2 is YFSETQ. The CDR3 region is CASRLRDGHSPLHF. CDR3 DNA: TGCGCCAGCAGACTCCGGGACGGCCATTCACCCCTCCACTTT.

The chain carries TRBV6-5 and TRBJ2-3; unclear D gene. V lost 4 bases, J lost 5 bases, and 13 bases lay in between. The CDR3 contains 14 residues. CDR1 is MNHEY and CDR2 is SVGAGI in the germline V gene. The DNA for the CDR3 is TGTGCCAGCAGTTGGACCCCCATCGAAGATACGCAGTATTTT. Amino acids: CASSWTPIEDTQYF.

This clonotype was counted at least ten times. The chain uses TRBV10-3 and TRBJ2-1, with TRBD2 matching 9 bases. V lost 2 bases to trimming and J lost 3 bases; unmatched junction nucleotides: 2. Germline CDR1 is ENHRY and CDR2 is SYGVKD. This CDR3 has 15 amino acids. The CDR3 bases are TGTGCCATCAGTGAGGTAGCGGGGGTCTACAATGAGCAGTTCTTC. Translated: CAISEVAGVYNEQFF.

V is TRBV11-2 and J is TRBJ2-3; D unresolved. The V and J ends lost 3 bases and 6 bases respectively, with 13 bases between them. Germline-derived CDR1 and CDR2 are SGHAT and FQNNGV. This CDR3 has 14 residues. The CDR3 sequence is CASSFLSVGDTQYF. The DNA for the CDR3 is TGTGCCAGCAGCTTCCTTTCTGTGGGGGATACGCAGTATTTT.

A few counts support this clonotype. The chain is built from TRBV7-2 and TRBJ2-7, with 7 bases aligning to TRBD1. With V trimmed by 7 bases and J by 2 bases, 11 bases remained unmatched. Germline V gene lookup returns CDR1 SGHTA and CDR2 FQGNSA. This CDR3 has 15 amino acids. CDR3 sequence reads: CASTPVAGGTYEQYF. In DNA, the CDR3 is TGTGCCAGCACCCCTGTGGCAGGGGGTACCTACGAGCAGTACTTC.

This clonotype has a count of ten or more. V gene TRBV6-5 combines with J gene TRBJ2-3, with 11 bases that match TRBD1. There are 15 residues in the CDR3. Germline CDR1 reads MNHEY; CDR2 reads SVGAGI. Trimming at V came to 2 bases and at J to 4 bases, leaving 2 bases not matched to a gene. CDR3 region: CASSYGTGGADTQYF. As DNA, the CDR3 is TGTGCCAGCAGTTACGGGACAGGGGGGGCAGATACGCAGTATTTT.

In its sample, this clonotype was seen a few times. The chain employs TRBV9 and TRBJ2-7, with 11 bases fitting TRBD2. The junction had 4 bases not matched to a gene; V was cut back by 0 bases and J by 2 bases. The CDR3 contains 16 residues. From germline, CDR1 is SGDLS and CDR2 YYNGEE. The CDR3 nucleotides are TGTGCCAGCAGCGTAGAACCTAGCGGGAGGACCTACGAGCAGTACTTC. Protein: CASSVEPSGRTYEQYF.

The chain recombines TRBV4-1 with TRBJ2-3; D is ambiguous. Germline V gene sequence: CDR1 MGHRA, CDR2 YSYEKL. The V end lost 2 bases, the J end lost 5 bases, and 8 bases lay between the germline ends. The CDR3 covers 13 residues. The CDR3 coding sequence is TGCGCCAGCAGCCAATTACGTGGAGATACGCAGTATTTT. Translated, it gives CASSQLRGDTQYF.

There are many counts of this clonotype. The gene calls are TRBV20-1 and TRBJ2-5; tentatively, D is TRBD2 (6 bases). The CDR3 loop spans 14 amino acids. V lost 4 bases, J lost 0 bases, and 12 bases lay in between. The germline V gene encodes CDR1 DFQATT and CDR2 SNEGSKA (reference sequence). CDR3 DNA: TGCAGTGCTATGGGCGGGGCCTACCAAGAGACCCAGTACTTC. Protein: CSAMGGAYQETQYF.

This clonotype appeared a few times. The genes are TRBV12-3 or TRBV12-4 and TRBJ2-3; D may be TRBD1 (6 bases). The ends were cut back, 6 bases at V and 3 bases at J, with 16 bases in the middle. The CDR3 has 15 residues. DNA for the CDR3: TGTGCCAGCAGACCACGACAGGACAGTACAGATACGCAGTATTTT. Translation: CASRPRQDSTDTQYF.

This clonotype has at least ten counts. This sequence joins TRBV7-8 and TRBJ2-1, with TRBD2 identical over 11 bases. Trimming at V came to 3 bases and at J to 8 bases, leaving 6 bases not matched to a gene. The CDR3 runs 15 residues. Germline loops: CDR1 SGHVS, CDR2 FQNEAQ. The CDR3 nucleotides read TGTGCCAGCAGCTTTCTAGCGGGAGGCCCGCATGAGCAGTTCTTC. Its translation is CASSFLAGGPHEQFF.

This clonotype has ten or more counts. The chain has TRBV29-1 and TRBJ1-1; possibly TRBD1 for D (6 bases). The CDR3 spans 11 residues. Germline CDR1 is SQVTM and CDR2 is ANQGSEA. The V end was cut by 5 bases, the J end by 9 bases, with 13 bases between. In DNA form, the CDR3 reads TGCAGCGTTTCGGACAGAGGGAAAGCTTTCTTT. As protein: CSVSDRGKAFF.

V usage is TRBV10-3 and J usage is TRBJ2-7; 15 positions match TRBD2. Germline CDR1 ENHRY, CDR2 SYGVKD. J was trimmed by 6 bases and V by 2 bases; bases with no gene match: 5. CDR3 length: 16 residues. CDR3 in amino acids: CAISEGTSGRIREQYF. CDR3 in DNA: TGTGCCATCAGTGAGGGGACTAGCGGGAGGATCCGCGAGCAGTACTTC.